The present entry profiles one T cell receptor beta chain with its context. Its antigen is currently unknown. This sample stems from a study of Graves' ophthalmopathy and Graves' hyperthyroidism. Other autoimmune diseases, uncontrolled infections, pregnancy or lactation ruled patients out of participation. Regarding the study as a whole: For predicting ophthalmopathy progression, the model had more than 60% sensitivity and 72.22% specificity.

The sequenced template was RNA, covering the TCR beta CDR3 region. RT-PCR was first run with HTBI primers, then multiplex PCR in a second round. Each CDR3 protein is one row after TCRdb ran MiXCR on the multiplex PCR reads. Counted here are approximately 1.2 million distinct CDR3 sequences, about two fifths occurring once; the ten biggest clones make up more than 9.5%. CDR3 length: 16 residues. Germline CDR1 is LNHDA and CDR2 is SQIVND (reference sequence). Losses at the gene ends were 4 bases for V and 0 bases for J; bases not matched to a gene: 7. This receptor was obtained from an adult man with Graves' hyperthyroidism. The sample consisted of peripheral blood or thyroid tissue (not recorded which). The chain links TRBV19 to TRBJ2-5; 8 bases fit TRBD1. CDR3 nucleotides: TGTGCCAGTAGTAAGACAGGGGCCGGGCACCAAGAGACCCAGTACTTC. Its translation: CASSKTGAGHQETQYF.